This is a list of T cell receptor beta chains from one sample in a study of OX40 agonist ivuxolimab in advanced cancers. Profiled with immunoSEQ multiplex PCR; TCRdb holds only in-frame clones, not every one. Of about 55,000 clones listed, about 80% are singletons. The source was CD4+ or CD8+ T cells sorted from blood, collected in a trial of the OX40 agonist ivuxolimab. These receptor sequences come from an adult with an advanced solid tumor such as melanoma, head and neck, liver or kidney cancer. The CDR3 runs from the conserved cysteine through the conserved F or W. Each record gives: D gene, V gene, clone size, J gene, CDR3 protein, CDR3 DNA. D genes are given only for firm matches. Clone size is shown for a subset of rows, as once, few, many or a class of expanded clone.

NA	TRBV19	NA	TRBJ1-2	CASSFGTEINYGYTF	TGTGCCAGTAGTTTCGGGACCGAAATTAACTATGGCTACACCTTC
NA	TRBV7-3	NA	TRBJ2-7	CASSFDLRGEQYF	TGTGCCAGCAGCTTCGATCTTCGGGGCGAGCAGTACTTC
TRBD1	TRBV5-8	NA	TRBJ1-5	CASSSGQGGNQPQHF	TGTGCCAGCAGCTCCGGACAGGGCGGCAATCAGCCCCAGCATTTT
NA	TRBV6-5	NA	TRBJ1-3	CASSRQPGNTIYF	TGTGCCAGCAGTCGTCAACCCGGAAACACCATATATTTT
TRBD1	TRBV6-5	NA	TRBJ1-3	CASSSTGGFGNTIYF	TGTGCCAGCAGTTCGACAGGGGGATTTGGAAACACCATATATTTT
TRBD1	TRBV27	NA	TRBJ2-3	CASTRQGATDTQYF	TGTGCCAGCACGCGACAGGGAGCCACAGATACGCAGTATTTT
NA	TRBV2	NA	TRBJ2-2	CASVGARELFF	TGTGCCAGCGTCGGGGCCCGGGAGCTGTTTTTT
NA	TRBV28	NA	TRBJ2-7	CASSTPGLSSYEQYF	TGTGCCAGCAGTACTCCAGGTCTGAGCTCCTACGAGCAGTACTTC
NA	TRBV28	NA	TRBJ1-2	CASSLPPLNYGYTF	TGTGCCAGCAGTTTGCCTCCACTTAACTATGGCTACACCTTC
TRBD1	TRBV19	NA	TRBJ2-3	CASSPRPGQGADTQYF	TGTGCCAGTAGTCCACGACCGGGACAGGGGGCAGATACGCAGTATTTT
TRBD1	TRBV7-9	many	TRBJ1-3	CASSLGQGVNTIYF	TGTGCCAGCAGCTTGGGACAGGGAGTAAACACCATATATTTT
NA	TRBV6-6	once	TRBJ1-3	CASSTRDSGNTIYF	TGTGCCAGCAGTACGAGGGATTCTGGAAACACCATATATTTT
NA	TRBV2	NA	TRBJ2-1	CASSARQGGSYNEQFF	TGTGCCAGCAGCGCCAGACAGGGAGGGTCCTACAATGAGCAGTTCTTC
NA	TRBV5-6	few	TRBJ1-5	CASSFQGRNQPQHF	TGTGCCAGCAGCTTCCAGGGCCGCAATCAGCCCCAGCATTTT
TRBD2	TRBV9	NA	TRBJ2-7	CASSAAGGPYEQYF	TGTGCCAGCAGCGCCGCGGGGGGCCCCTACGAGCAGTACTTC
NA	TRBV11-2	NA	TRBJ1-6	CASSIEDSSSSPLHF	TGTGCCAGCAGCATAGAGGACAGCTCGAGTTCACCCCTCCACTTT
NA	TRBV18	NA	TRBJ2-5	CASSPDRSETQYF	TGTGCCAGCTCCCCCGACCGCTCAGAGACCCAGTACTTC
NA	TRBV5-1	NA	TRBJ2-3	CASSPDWISTDTQYF	TGCGCCAGCAGTCCGGACTGGATCAGCACAGATACGCAGTATTTT
NA	TRBV7-9	NA	TRBJ1-2	CASSLARGIYGYTF	TGTGCCAGCAGCTTAGCTAGAGGGATCTATGGCTACACCTTC
NA	TRBV7-9	NA	TRBJ2-1	CASSLAGYHNEQFF	TGTGCCAGCAGCTTGGCAGGGTATCACAATGAGCAGTTCTTC
TRBD1	TRBV6-1	NA	TRBJ2-7	CASQSGQATTYEQYF	TGTGCCAGCCAATCCGGACAGGCCACGACCTACGAGCAGTACTTC
NA	TRBV18	NA	TRBJ1-1	CASSLQTGKNTEAFF	TGTGCCAGCTCACTTCAAACAGGGAAGAACACTGAAGCTTTCTTT
NA	TRBV10-3	few	TRBJ2-3	CAISEPTFWGQADTQYF	TGTGCCATCAGTGAGCCGACCTTTTGGGGGCAGGCAGATACGCAGTATTTT
NA	TRBV6-5	NA	TRBJ2-5	CASSYSGGGETQYF	TGTGCCAGCAGTTACTCGGGAGGGGGAGAGACCCAGTACTTC
TRBD1	TRBV5-1	once	TRBJ1-2	CASSPDRVDGYTF	TGCGCCAGCAGCCCCGACAGGGTAGATGGCTACACCTTC
NA	TRBV11-3	NA	TRBJ2-1	CASSRGASDHNEQFF	TGTGCCAGCAGCCGGGGCGCTAGCGATCACAATGAGCAGTTCTTC
TRBD1	TRBV6-5	NA	TRBJ1-5	CASSSGQGLNQPQHF	TGTGCCAGCAGTTCCGGACAGGGATTGAATCAGCCCCAGCATTTT
NA	TRBV20-1	NA	TRBJ1-2	CSASGYGYTF	TGCAGTGCTAGCGGGTACGGCTACACCTTC
NA	TRBV7-8	NA	TRBJ2-1	CASSLANNEQFF	TGTGCCAGCAGCTTAGCGAATAATGAGCAGTTCTTC
NA	TRBV12-5	NA	TRBJ1-1	CASGPPPEMNTEAFF	TGTGCTAGTGGCCCCCCCCCGGAGATGAACACTGAAGCTTTCTTT
NA	TRBV6-5	NA	TRBJ1-1	CASSPTANTEAFF	TGTGCCAGCAGCCCCACAGCGAACACTGAAGCTTTCTTT
NA	TRBV7-2	NA	TRBJ1-4	CASSPGGRGLNEKLFF	TGTGCCAGCAGCCCCGGGGGACGAGGGTTGAATGAAAAACTGTTTTTT
TRBD2	TRBV19	few	TRBJ2-3	CASSRGLAGSTDTQYF	TGTGCCAGTAGTAGGGGACTAGCGGGTAGCACAGATACGCAGTATTTT
TRBD2	TRBV5-4	NA	TRBJ2-5	CASSLVSAGGGRTQYF	TGTGCCAGCAGCTTGGTGTCAGCGGGCGGGGGTCGGACCCAGTACTTC
NA	TRBV7-2	once	TRBJ1-5	CASSLDWGRNQPQHF	TGTGCCAGCAGCTTAGATTGGGGTCGCAATCAGCCCCAGCATTTT
NA	TRBV21-1	NA	TRBJ1-5	CASSHPSRRSNQPQHF	TGTGCCAGCAGCCACCCAAGCCGGCGGAGCAATCAGCCCCAGCATTTT
NA	TRBV6-5	few	TRBJ1-1	CASSPQGVVNTEAFF	TGTGCCAGCAGTCCACAAGGCGTCGTGAACACTGAAGCTTTCTTT
NA	TRBV14	few	TRBJ1-1	CASSQAGMNTEAFF	TGTGCCAGCAGCCAGGCAGGGATGAACACTGAAGCTTTCTTT
NA	TRBV6-5	NA	TRBJ2-7	CASKIGISSDEQYF	TGTGCCAGCAAAATCGGCATCAGCTCCGACGAGCAGTACTTC
NA	TRBV2	NA	TRBJ1-5	CASSEFFRRNQPQHF	TGTGCCAGCAGTGAGTTTTTTCGGAGGAATCAGCCCCAGCATTTT
NA	TRBV19	few	TRBJ2-3	CASSIDSGVATTTDTQYF	TGTGCCAGTAGTATAGATAGTGGGGTCGCCACCACCACAGATACGCAGTATTTT
TRBD1	TRBV19	NA	TRBJ1-2	CASSIGTGDYGYTF	TGTGCCAGTAGTATAGGTACAGGGGACTATGGCTACACCTTC
NA	TRBV15	NA	TRBJ1-2	CATSPFSGYGYTF	TGTGCCACCAGCCCTTTCTCCGGTTATGGCTACACCTTC
NA	TRBV30	NA	TRBJ2-3	CAWSVPLSTSTDTQYF	TGTGCCTGGAGTGTACCCCTCTCGACTAGCACAGATACGCAGTATTTT
TRBD1	TRBV7-9	NA	TRBJ1-4	CASSPGQGGEKLFF	TGTGCCAGCAGCCCCGGACAGGGTGGTGAAAAACTGTTTTTT
NA	TRBV2	NA	TRBJ2-1	CASSEWAPSYNEQFF	TGTGCCAGCAGTGAATGGGCCCCCTCCTACAATGAGCAGTTCTTC
TRBD1	TRBV30	NA	TRBJ1-5	CAWSAPLGTGAHSNQPQHF	TGTGCCTGGAGCGCCCCCCTCGGGACAGGGGCTCATAGCAATCAGCCCCAGCATTTT
NA	TRBV6-5	many	TRBJ1-5	CASSYGGLNQPQHF	TGTGCCAGCAGTTACGGGGGCCTCAATCAGCCCCAGCATTTT
TRBD2	TRBV9	NA	TRBJ2-2	CASSVALPGLAGANTGELFF	TGTGCCAGCAGCGTAGCGCTTCCGGGGCTAGCGGGGGCGAACACCGGGGAGCTGTTTTTT
NA	TRBV4-1	NA	TRBJ2-2	CAAGTAYTGELFF	TGCGCCGCGGGGACAGCCTACACCGGGGAGCTGTTTTTT
NA	TRBV6-5	NA	TRBJ1-2	CASYPGGGYGYTF	TGTGCCAGCTACCCAGGAGGGGGGTATGGCTACACCTTC
NA	TRBV4-3	NA	TRBJ1-2	CASSQDHRDRFNYGYTF	TGCGCCAGCAGCCAAGACCACCGGGACCGATTTAACTATGGCTACACCTTC
NA	TRBV29-1	NA	TRBJ2-5	CSVEVTGQETQYF	TGCAGCGTTGAGGTGACGGGGCAAGAGACCCAGTACTTC
NA	TRBV29-1	NA	TRBJ1-1	CSVETGVDTEAFF	TGCAGCGTTGAAACGGGGGTAGACACTGAAGCTTTCTTT